The next 14 T cell receptor beta chains were all read from a single sample in a study of identifying expanded T cells in peripheral blood. Libraries were prepared by immunoSEQ multiplex PCR; TCRdb keeps only in-frame clonotypes and omits some of them. The sample includes 60,000 to 70,000 clones, approximately 87% seen only once; the top ten take around 4.3%. The sequenced material came from blood. The receptors were gathered from a person between 18 and 75 years old in good health.

The rearrangement links TRBV7-6 to TRBJ2-7; 14 nucleotides line up with TRBD2. This CDR3 contains 16 residues. V gave up 3 bases and J gave up 4 bases; unmatched junction bases: 5. Germline-derived CDR1 and CDR2 are SGHVS and FNYEAQ. As DNA, the CDR3 is TGTGCCAGCAGCTTGGGGACTAGCGGGGGCGGATACGAGCAGTACTTC. Translating it yields CASSLGTSGGGYEQYF. The full variable domain, with the rest looked up from reference TRBV7-6 and TRBJ2-7, is GAGVSQSPRYKVTKRGQDVALRCDPISGHVSLYWYRQALGQGPEFLTYFNYEAQQDKSGLPNDRFSAERPEGSISTLTIQRTEQRDSAMYRCASSLGTSGGGYEQYFGPGTRLTVT.

This chain links TRBV2 with TRBJ2-5; 7 nucleotides agree with TRBD2. The CDR3 contains 12 residues. V gave up 8 bases and J gave up 4 bases; unmatched junction bases: 4. Germline CDR1 reads SNHLY; CDR2 reads FYNNEI. The CDR3 nucleotides are TGTGCCAGCGGAGGGGAGGGAGAGACCCAGTACTTC. Its translation is CASGGEGETQYF.

The V gene is TRBV27, the J gene TRBJ2-5; D is unresolved. V was shortened by 2 bases and J by 4 bases, with 8 bases between the two germline ends. CDR1 MNHEY and CDR2 SMNVEV come from the germline V gene (reference sequence). The CDR3 loop spans 13 amino acids. The CDR3 coding sequence is TGTGCCAGCAGTTTAACCCTCAGAGAGACCCAGTACTTC. It yields the protein CASSLTLRETQYF.

This rearrangement joins TRBV9 to TRBJ2-5; possible D gene TRBD1, 6 bases. Trimming pared 3 bases from V and 3 bases from J, leaving 9 bases between. Per germline, CDR1 SGDLS and CDR2 YYNGEE. The CDR3 has 13 residues. This chain's CDR3 is CASSEGHEETQYF. Written as DNA, the CDR3 is TGTGCCAGCAGCGAGGGACACGAAGAGACCCAGTACTTC.

The V gene is TRBV18, the J gene TRBJ1-1, with D unclear. CDR1 KGHSH and CDR2 LQKENI come from the germline V gene. V lost 3 bases and J 1 base, leaving 6 bases between the germline ends. CDR3 length equals 13 residues. CDR3 DNA sequence: TGTGCCAGCTCACCGGTGGAGAACACTGAAGCTTTCTTT. This codes for CASSPVENTEAFF.

V gene TRBV11-2 combines with J gene TRBJ2-2, with 12 bases that match TRBD2. The V segment lost 4 bases and the J segment 5 bases; nucleotides outside the gene matches: 8. CDR1 and CDR2 (germline): SGHAT, FQNNGV. This CDR3 is 17 amino acids long. Written as DNA, the CDR3 is TGTGCCAGCAGCTCACTAGCGGGAGGCCGGTGGACCGGGGAGCTGTTTTTT. Translation: CASSSLAGGRWTGELFF.

This clone was seen only once. The chain couples TRBV6-6 to TRBJ1-4, with D possibly matching TRBD1 (6 bases). CDR1 and CDR2 (germline): MNHNY, SVGAGI (reference sequence). The CDR3 has 15 amino acids. V was clipped by 2 bases and J by 8 bases, with 15 bases between them. In nucleotides, the CDR3 is TGTGCCAGCAGTTACGGACTACAGGGTCGAGAAAAACTGTTTTTT. Residues: CASSYGLQGREKLFF.

This chain connects TRBV2 to TRBJ1-1, with D hard to call. The CDR3 loop spans 14 amino acids. V was shortened by 7 bases and J by 0 bases, with 12 bases between the two germline ends. The germline CDR1 and CDR2 sequences are SNHLY and FYNNEI. CDR3 amino acids: CASTRTDMNTEAFF. The DNA for the CDR3 is TGTGCCAGCACTAGAACAGATATGAACACTGAAGCTTTCTTT.

The rearrangement uses TRBV18 and TRBJ2-2; tentative D call: TRBD2 (6 bases). V lost 4 bases and J 5 bases, leaving 8 bases between the germline ends. The CDR3 has 13 residues. Germline V CDR1 and CDR2: KGHSH, LQKENI. DNA of the CDR3: TGTGCCAGCTCACATCGGGAGACCGGGGAGCTGTTTTTT. Its translation is CASSHRETGELFF.

The chain has TRBV5-4 and TRBJ2-5, with D tentatively TRBD1 (7 bases). Germline CDR1 SGHNT, CDR2 YYREEE (reference sequence). This CDR3 contains 15 residues. The germline V and J ends were trimmed by 1 base and 0 bases, with 10 bases remaining between them. The CDR3 region has the DNA TGTGCCAGCAGCTTGCAGGGGGGCTACCAAGAGACCCAGTACTTC. Translating gives CASSLQGGYQETQYF.

The gene calls are TRBV28 and TRBJ2-7; D is ambiguous. Trimming shortened V by 4 bases and J by 7 bases, and 8 bases separated the two germline ends. Germline-derived CDR1 and CDR2 are MDHEN and SYDVKM. CDR3 length: 11 residues. CDR3 sequence: CASSSTREQYF. The CDR3, as DNA: TGTGCCAGCAGTTCGACGAGGGAGCAGTACTTC.

The chain uses TRBV28 and TRBJ1-2, with 9 positions matching TRBD1. Germline CDR1 is MDHEN and CDR2 is SYDVKM. V trimming: 6 bases; J trimming: 2 bases; junction bases outside the gene matches: 7. This CDR3 comprises 15 residues. Here the CDR3 DNA reads TGTGCCAGCAGAACCGGCGGACAGGGGAACTATGGCTACACCTTC. Protein sequence: CASRTGGQGNYGYTF.

The V call is TRBV7-6, the J call TRBJ2-2; 9 bases match TRBD2. CDR3 length: 19 residues. The ends lost 5 bases at V and 4 bases at J; junction bases unmatched: 17. Germline CDR1 SGHVS, CDR2 FNYEAQ. CDR3 residues: CASSPTGGGAKVGTGELFF. In nucleotides, the CDR3 is TGTGCCAGCAGCCCCACCGGCGGGGGGGCAAAGGTGGGCACCGGGGAGCTGTTTTTT.

The chain combines TRBV7-2 with TRBJ2-2; the D is unclear. The CDR3 loop spans 16 amino acids. Germline CDR1 and CDR2: SGHTA and FQGNSA. With 2 bases removed from V and 1 base from J, the gap between germline ends came to 11 bases. CDR3 sequence reads: CASSLPHLVNTGELFF. CDR3 in DNA: TGTGCCAGCAGCTTACCACACCTGGTGAACACCGGGGAGCTGTTTTTT.